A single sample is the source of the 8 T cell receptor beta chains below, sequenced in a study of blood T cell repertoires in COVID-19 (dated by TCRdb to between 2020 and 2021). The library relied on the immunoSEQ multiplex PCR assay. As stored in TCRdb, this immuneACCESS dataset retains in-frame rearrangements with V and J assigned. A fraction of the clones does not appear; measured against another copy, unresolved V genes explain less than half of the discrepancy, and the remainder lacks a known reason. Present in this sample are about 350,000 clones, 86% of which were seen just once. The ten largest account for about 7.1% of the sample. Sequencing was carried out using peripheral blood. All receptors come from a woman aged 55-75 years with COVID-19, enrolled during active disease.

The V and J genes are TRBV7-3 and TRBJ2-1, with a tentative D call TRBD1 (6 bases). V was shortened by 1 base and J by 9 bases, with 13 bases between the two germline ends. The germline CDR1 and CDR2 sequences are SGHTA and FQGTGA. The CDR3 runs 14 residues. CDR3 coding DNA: TGTGCCAGCAGCTTAAGGGGGCTGGAGAGTGAGCAGTTCTTC. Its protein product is CASSLRGLESEQFF.

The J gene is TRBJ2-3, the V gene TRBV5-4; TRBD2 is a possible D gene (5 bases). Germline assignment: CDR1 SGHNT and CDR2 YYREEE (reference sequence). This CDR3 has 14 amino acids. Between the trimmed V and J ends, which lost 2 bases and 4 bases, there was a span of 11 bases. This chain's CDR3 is CASSFRLASDTQYF. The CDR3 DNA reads TGTGCCAGCAGCTTTCGGCTAGCTTCAGATACGCAGTATTTT.

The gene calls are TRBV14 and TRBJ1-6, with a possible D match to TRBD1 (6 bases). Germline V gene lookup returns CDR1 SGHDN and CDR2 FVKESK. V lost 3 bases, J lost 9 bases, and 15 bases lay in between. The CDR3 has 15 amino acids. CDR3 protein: CASSQRDIVRSPLHF. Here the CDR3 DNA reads TGTGCCAGCAGCCAGAGGGACATAGTCCGTTCACCCCTCCACTTT.

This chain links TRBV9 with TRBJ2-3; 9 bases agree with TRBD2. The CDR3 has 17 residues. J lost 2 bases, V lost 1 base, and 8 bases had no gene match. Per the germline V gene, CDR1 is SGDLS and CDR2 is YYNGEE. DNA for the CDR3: TGTGCCAGCAGCGTACATTTAGCGGGGGCGTCCACAGATACGCAGTATTTT. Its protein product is CASSVHLAGASTDTQYF. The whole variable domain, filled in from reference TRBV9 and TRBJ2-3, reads DSGVTQTPKHLITATGQRVTLRCSPRSGDLSVYWYQQSLDQGLQFLIQYYNGEERAKGNILERFSAQQFPDLHSELNLSSLELGDSALYFCASSVHLAGASTDTQYFGPGTRLTVL.

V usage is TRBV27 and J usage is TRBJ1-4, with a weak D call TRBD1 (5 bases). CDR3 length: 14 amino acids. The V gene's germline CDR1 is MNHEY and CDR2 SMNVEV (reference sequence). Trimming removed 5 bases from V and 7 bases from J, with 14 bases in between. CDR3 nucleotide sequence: TGTGCCAGCAGTAAAAGGGAGGGGCGTGAAAAACTGTTTTTT. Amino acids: CASSKREGREKLFF.

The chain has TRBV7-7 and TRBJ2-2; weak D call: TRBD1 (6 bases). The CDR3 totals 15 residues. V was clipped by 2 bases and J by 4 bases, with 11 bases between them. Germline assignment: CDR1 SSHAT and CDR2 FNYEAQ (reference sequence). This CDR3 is CASSLQGSGTGELFF. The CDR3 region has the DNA TGTGCCAGCAGCTTACAGGGGTCGGGCACCGGGGAGCTGTTTTTT.

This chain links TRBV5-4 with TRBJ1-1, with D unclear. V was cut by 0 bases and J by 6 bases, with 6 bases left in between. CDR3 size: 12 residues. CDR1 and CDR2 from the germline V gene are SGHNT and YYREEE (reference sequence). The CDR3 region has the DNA TGTGCCAGCAGCTTGGCCGGGTCTGAAGCTTTCTTT. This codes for CASSLAGSEAFF.

This CDR3 reads CASSGTGYTGELFF. The CDR3 DNA follows: TGTGCCAGCAGCGGTACAGGGTACACCGGGGAGCTGTTTTTT. V usage is TRBV4-2 and J usage is TRBJ2-2, with a tentative D call TRBD1 (6 bases). V was shortened by 5 bases and J by 3 bases, with 10 bases between the two germline ends. CDR3 length: 14 residues. In germline, CDR1 is LGHNA, CDR2 YNFKEQ.